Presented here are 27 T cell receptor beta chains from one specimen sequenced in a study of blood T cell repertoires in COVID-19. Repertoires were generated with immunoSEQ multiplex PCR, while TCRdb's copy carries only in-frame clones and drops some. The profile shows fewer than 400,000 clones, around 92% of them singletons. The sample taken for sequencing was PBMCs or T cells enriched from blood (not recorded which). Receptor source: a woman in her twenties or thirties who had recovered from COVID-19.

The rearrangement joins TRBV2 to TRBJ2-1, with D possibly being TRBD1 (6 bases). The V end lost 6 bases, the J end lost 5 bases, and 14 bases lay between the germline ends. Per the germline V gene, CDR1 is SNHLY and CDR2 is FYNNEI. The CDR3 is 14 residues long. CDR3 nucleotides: TGTGCCAGCAGGAAGGGACACCTGAACAATGAGCAGTTCTTC. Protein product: CASRKGHLNNEQFF.

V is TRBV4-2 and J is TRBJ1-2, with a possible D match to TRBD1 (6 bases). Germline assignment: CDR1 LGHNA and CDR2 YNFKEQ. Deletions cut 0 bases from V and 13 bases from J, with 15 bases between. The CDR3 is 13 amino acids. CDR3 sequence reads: CASSQDRGRPSTF. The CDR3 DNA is TGTGCCAGCAGCCAAGACAGGGGACGGCCCAGCACCTTC.

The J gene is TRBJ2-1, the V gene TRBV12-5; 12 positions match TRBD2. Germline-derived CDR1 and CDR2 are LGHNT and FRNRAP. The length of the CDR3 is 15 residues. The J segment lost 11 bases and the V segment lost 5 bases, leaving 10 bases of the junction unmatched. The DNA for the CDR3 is TGTGCTAGTGGTGGTAGACTAGCGGGAGTGGCCCAGCAGTTCTTC. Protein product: CASGGRLAGVAQQFF.

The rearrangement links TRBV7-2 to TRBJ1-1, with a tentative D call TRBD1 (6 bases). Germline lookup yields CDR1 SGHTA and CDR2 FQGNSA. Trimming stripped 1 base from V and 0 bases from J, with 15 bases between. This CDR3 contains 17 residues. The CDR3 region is CASSLGSGAPLNTEAFF. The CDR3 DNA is TGTGCCAGCAGCTTAGGGTCAGGGGCCCCATTGAACACTGAAGCTTTCTTT. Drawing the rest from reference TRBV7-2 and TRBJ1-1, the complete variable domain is GAGVSQSPSNKVTEKGKDVELRCDPISGHTALYWYRQSLGQGLEFLIYFQGNSAPDKSGLPSDRFSAERTGGSVSTLTIQRTQQEDSAVYLCASSLGSGAPLNTEAFFGQGTRLTVV.

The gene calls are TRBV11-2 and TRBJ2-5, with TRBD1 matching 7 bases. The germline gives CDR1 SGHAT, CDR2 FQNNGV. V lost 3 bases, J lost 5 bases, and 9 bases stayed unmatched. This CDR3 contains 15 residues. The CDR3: CASSFTGTAVETQYF. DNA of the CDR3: TGTGCCAGCAGCTTCACCGGGACAGCGGTTGAGACCCAGTACTTC.

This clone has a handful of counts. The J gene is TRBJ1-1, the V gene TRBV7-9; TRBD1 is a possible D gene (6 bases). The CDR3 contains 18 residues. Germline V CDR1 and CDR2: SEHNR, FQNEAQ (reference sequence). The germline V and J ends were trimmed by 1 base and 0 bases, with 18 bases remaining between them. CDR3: CASSLVARGPKMNTEAFF. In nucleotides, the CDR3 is TGTGCCAGCAGCTTAGTCGCCAGGGGACCCAAAATGAACACTGAAGCTTTCTTT.

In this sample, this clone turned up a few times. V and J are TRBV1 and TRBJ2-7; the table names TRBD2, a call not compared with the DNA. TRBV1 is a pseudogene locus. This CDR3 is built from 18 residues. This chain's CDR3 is CTSSHRGTSGRAGYEQYF. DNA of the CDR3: TGCACCAGCAGCCATCGCGGGACTAGCGGGAGGGCGGGGTACGAGCAGTACTTC.

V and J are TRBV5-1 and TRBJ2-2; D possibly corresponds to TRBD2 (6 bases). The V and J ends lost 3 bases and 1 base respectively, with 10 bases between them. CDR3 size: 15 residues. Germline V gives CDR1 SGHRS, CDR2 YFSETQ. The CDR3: CASSSEGLNTGELFF. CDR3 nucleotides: TGCGCCAGCAGCTCGGAGGGACTGAACACCGGGGAGCTGTTTTTT.

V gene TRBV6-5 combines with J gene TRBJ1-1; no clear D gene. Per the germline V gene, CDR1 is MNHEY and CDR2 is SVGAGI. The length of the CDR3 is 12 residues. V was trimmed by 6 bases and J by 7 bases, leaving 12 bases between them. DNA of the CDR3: TGTGCCAGCAGATCCGGAGCCTTTGAAGCTTTCTTT. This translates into CASRSGAFEAFF.

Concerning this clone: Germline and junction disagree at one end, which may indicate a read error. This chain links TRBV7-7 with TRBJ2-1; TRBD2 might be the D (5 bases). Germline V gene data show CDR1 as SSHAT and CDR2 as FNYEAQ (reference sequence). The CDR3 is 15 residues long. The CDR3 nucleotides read TGTGCTAGCAGCTTAAGGAGGAGCTCCTACAATGAGCAGTTCTTC. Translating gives CASSLRRSSYNEQFF.

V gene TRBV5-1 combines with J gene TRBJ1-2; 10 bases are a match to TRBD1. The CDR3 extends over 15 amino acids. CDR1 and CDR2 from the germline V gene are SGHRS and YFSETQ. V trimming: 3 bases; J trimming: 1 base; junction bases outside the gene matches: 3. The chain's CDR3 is CASSWGTGVNYGYTF. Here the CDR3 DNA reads TGCGCCAGCAGCTGGGGGACAGGGGTTAACTATGGCTACACCTTC.

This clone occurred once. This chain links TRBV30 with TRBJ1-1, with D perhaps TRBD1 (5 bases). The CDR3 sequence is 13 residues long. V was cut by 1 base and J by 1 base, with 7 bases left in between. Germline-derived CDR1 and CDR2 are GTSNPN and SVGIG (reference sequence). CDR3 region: CAWSGQRNTEAFF. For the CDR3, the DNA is TGTGCCTGGAGTGGACAGCGGAACACTGAAGCTTTCTTT.

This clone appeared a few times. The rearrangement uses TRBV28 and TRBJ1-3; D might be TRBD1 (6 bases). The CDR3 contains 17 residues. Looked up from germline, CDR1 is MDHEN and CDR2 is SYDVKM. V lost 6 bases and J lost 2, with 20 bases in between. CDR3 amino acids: CASSSWGGRGTGNTIYF. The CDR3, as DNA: TGTGCCAGCAGCAGTTGGGGGGGGCGAGGGACTGGAAACACCATATATTTT.

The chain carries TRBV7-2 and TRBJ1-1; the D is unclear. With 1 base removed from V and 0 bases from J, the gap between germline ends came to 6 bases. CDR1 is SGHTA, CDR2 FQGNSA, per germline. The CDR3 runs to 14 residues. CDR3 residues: CASSLVALNTEAFF. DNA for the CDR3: TGTGCCAGCAGCTTAGTGGCCTTGAACACTGAAGCTTTCTTT. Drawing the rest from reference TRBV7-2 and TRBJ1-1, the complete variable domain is GAGVSQSPSNKVTEKGKDVELRCDPISGHTALYWYRQSLGQGLEFLIYFQGNSAPDKSGLPSDRFSAERTGGSVSTLTIQRTQQEDSAVYLCASSLVALNTEAFFGQGTRLTVV.

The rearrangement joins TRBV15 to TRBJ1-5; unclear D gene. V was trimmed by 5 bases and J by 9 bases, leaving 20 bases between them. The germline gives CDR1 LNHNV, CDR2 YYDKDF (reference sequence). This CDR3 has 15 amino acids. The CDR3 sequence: CATSGPGRRARPQHF. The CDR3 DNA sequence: TGTGCCACCAGCGGGCCAGGCCGGAGGGCAAGGCCCCAGCATTTT.

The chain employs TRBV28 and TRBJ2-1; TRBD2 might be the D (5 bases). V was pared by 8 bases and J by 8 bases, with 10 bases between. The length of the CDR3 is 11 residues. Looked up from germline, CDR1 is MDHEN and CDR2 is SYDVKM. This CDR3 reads CASRGPDEQFF. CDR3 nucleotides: TGTGCCAGCCGGGGTCCGGATGAGCAGTTCTTC.

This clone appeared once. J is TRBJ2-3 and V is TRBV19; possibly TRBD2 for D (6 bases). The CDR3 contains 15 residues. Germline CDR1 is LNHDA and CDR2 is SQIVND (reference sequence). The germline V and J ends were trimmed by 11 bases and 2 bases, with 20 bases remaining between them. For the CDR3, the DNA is TGTGCCTCCCGGGCTGGCGGGACGGCCACAGATACGCAGTATTTT. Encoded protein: CASRAGGTATDTQYF.

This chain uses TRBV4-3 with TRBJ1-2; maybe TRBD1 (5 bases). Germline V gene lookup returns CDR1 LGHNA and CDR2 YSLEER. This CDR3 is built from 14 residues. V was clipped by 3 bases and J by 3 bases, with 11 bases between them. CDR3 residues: CASSHSGTDYGYTF. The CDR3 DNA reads TGCGCCAGCAGCCATTCAGGGACTGACTATGGCTACACCTTC.

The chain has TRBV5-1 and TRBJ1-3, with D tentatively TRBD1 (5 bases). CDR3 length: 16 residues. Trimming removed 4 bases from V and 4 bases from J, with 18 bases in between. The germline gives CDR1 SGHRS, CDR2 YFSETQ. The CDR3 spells CASSPEGSGAGNTIYF. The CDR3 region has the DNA TGCGCCAGCAGCCCGGAGGGCAGTGGGGCCGGAAACACCATATATTTT.

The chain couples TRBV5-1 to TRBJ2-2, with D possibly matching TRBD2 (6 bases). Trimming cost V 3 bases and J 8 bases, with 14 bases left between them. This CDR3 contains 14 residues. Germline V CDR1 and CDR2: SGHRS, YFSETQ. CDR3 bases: TGCGCCAGCAGCTCCAACAAGGGGAGGGGGGAGCTGTTTTTT. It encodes CASSSNKGRGELFF.

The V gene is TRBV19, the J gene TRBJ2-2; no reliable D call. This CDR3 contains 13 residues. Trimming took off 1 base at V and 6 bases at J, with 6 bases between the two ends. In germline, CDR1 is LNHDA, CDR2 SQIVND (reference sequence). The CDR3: CASSIGRPGELFF. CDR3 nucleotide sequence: TGTGCCAGTAGTATAGGGCGGCCCGGGGAGCTGTTTTTT.

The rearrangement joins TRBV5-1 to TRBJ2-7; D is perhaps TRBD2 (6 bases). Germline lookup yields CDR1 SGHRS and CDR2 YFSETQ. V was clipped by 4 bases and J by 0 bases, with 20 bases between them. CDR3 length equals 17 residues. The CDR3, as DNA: TGCGCCAGCAGCCCAGCACCGGGACTGCCAAACTCCTACGAGCAGTACTTC. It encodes CASSPAPGLPNSYEQYF.

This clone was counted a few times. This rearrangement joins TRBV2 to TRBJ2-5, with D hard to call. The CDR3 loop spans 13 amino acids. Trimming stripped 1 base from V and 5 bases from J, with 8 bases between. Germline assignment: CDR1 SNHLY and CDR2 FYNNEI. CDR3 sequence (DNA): TGTGCCAGCAGTGAAGTCATTGCGGAGACCCAGTACTTC. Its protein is CASSEVIAETQYF. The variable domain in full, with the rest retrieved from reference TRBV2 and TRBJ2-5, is EPEVTQTPSHQVTQMGQEVILRCVPISNHLYFYWYRQILGQKVEFLVSFYNNEISEKSEIFDDQFSVERPDGSNFTLKIRSTKLEDSAMYFCASSEVIAETQYFGPGTRLLVL.

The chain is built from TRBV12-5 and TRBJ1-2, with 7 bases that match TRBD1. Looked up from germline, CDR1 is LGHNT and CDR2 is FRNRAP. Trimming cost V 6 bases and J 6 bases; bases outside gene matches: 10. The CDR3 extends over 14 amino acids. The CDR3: CASGADRTGDGYTF. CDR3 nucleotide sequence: TGTGCTAGTGGAGCAGATAGGACAGGCGATGGCTACACCTTC.

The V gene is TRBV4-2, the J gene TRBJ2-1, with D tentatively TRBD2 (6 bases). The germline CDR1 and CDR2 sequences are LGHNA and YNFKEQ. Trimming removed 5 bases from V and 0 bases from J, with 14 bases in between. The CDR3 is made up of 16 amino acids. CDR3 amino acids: CASSGSGLSSYNEQFF. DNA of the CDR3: TGTGCCAGCAGCGGATCGGGACTCAGCTCCTACAATGAGCAGTTCTTC.

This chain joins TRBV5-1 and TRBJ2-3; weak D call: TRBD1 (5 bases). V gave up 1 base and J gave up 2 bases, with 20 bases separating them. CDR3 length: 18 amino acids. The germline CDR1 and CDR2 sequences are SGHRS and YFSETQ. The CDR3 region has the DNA TGCGCCAGCAGCTTGTACAGGTCGGGCGGAGACGACACAGATACGCAGTATTTT. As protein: CASSLYRSGGDDTDTQYF.

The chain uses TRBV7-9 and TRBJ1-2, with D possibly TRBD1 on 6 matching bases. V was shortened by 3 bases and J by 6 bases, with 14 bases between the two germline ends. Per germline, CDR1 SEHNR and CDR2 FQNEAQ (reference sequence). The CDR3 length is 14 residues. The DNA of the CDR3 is TGTGCCAGCAGCTTTTCAACAGGGTTGGATGGCTACACCTTC. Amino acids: CASSFSTGLDGYTF.